What follows describes a single T cell receptor beta chain. Germline CDR1 reads DFQATT; CDR2 reads SNEGSKA (reference sequence). Trimming removed 4 bases from V and 0 bases from J; junction bases left unmatched: 6. CDR3 length: 16 amino acids. Library construction for TCR beta used iRepertoire HTBI primers and Arm-PCR of CDR3 regions. TCRdb reanalysed the multiplex PCR reads using MiXCR and keeps one entry per CDR3 protein. The repertoire holds 400,000 or so distinct CDR3 sequences, with around 21% as singletons. Indicated time point: persistent/refractory GD, antithyroid drugs over 5 years with positive TRAb. Scientists built the TCR library using RNA that was extracted from PBMCs. These data belong to a study of regulatory T cells in long-lasting Graves disease.

Material: peripheral blood mononuclear cells (PBMCs), obtained when the disease was refractory, from a patient treated with antithyroid drugs. The clonotype originates from a female donor with Graves disease. The chain recombines TRBV20-1 with TRBJ2-3; TRBD2 agrees at 11 bases. The CDR3, as DNA: TGCAGTGCTAACGGACTAGCGGGTACTAGCACAGATACGCAGTATTTT. Translating it yields CSANGLAGTSTDTQYF.